This entry concerns a single T cell receptor beta chain. Its antigen is currently unknown. V shed 4 bases and J shed 6 bases, with 15 bases lying between them. CDR3 length: 15 amino acids. Germline assignment: CDR1 MGHRA and CDR2 YSYEKL. Genomic DNA came from blood conventional CD4+ T cells gated CD25-low CD127-high. This sample is part of a study of regulatory and conventional T cells in RAG deficiency. Study results and caveats: Other subsets showed approximately 10-fold reductions, but Treg unique TCR beta sequences fell approximately 100-fold in these patients. Shannon entropy fell and Simpson indices rose in RAG-deficient patients.

Here immunoSEQ multiplex PCR was the method, and the copy in TCRdb shows in-frame clones only, minus some. The data show roughly 34,000 clones, 70% to 80% seen once. These data were likewise used in another study, on regulatory T cells. That study adds: Amplification used 52 TRBV primers and 13 TRBJ primers.

The chain joins TRBV4-1 to TRBJ2-2; D is possibly TRBD1 (6 bases). This clonotype was obtained from a human donor in good health. The source material was CD4+ effector T cells sorted from blood. The chain's CDR3 is CASSRGGQSAGELFF. CDR3 coding DNA: TGCGCCAGCAGCCGAGGTGGACAGTCCGCCGGGGAGCTGTTTTTT.